The clone carrying this TCR beta chain was picked up a small number of times. Antigen: not known. The entry originates in a study of neurological immune-mediated disorders. CDR3 length equals 14 residues. V lost 1 base, J lost 5 bases, and 9 bases lay in between. Germline CDR1 and CDR2: SGHVS and FNYEAQ. Whole-study findings and limits: The expanded clones of different subjects shared no CDR3 amino acid sequences (suggesting private repertoires in all groups).

The sample's time point: longitudinal time-point 1 (baseline). Where libraries were unsorted, they were derived from 2 million PBMCs stored at -80 degrees C. TCRdb recomputed calls from the 5' RACE reads with MiXCR, one row per CDR3 protein. Of about 71,000 distinct CDR3 sequences in the sample, roughly 10% were seen once. This receptor was obtained from a young man in good health. Source material: PBMCs. This sequence joins TRBV7-6 and TRBJ2-1; D remains ambiguous. The chain's CDR3 is CASSLDRLDNEQFF. In DNA, the CDR3 is TGTGCCAGCAGCTTAGATCGGCTCGACAATGAGCAGTTCTTC.